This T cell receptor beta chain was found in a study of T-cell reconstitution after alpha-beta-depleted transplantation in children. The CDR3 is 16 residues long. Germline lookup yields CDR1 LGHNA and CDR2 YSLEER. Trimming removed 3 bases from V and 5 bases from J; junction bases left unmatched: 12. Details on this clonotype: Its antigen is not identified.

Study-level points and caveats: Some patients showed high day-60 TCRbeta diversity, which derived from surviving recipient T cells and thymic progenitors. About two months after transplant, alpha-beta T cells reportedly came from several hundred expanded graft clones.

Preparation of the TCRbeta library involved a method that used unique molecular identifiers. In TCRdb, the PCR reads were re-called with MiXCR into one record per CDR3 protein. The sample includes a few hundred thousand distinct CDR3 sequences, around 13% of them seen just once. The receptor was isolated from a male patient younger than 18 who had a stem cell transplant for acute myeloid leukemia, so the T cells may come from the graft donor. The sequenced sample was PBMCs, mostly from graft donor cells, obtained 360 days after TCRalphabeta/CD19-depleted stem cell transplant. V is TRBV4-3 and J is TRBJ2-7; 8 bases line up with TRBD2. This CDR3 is CASSHLSGRTTHEQYF. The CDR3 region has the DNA TGCGCCAGCAGCCATCTCAGCGGGAGAACGACACACGAGCAGTACTTC.